This entry is about one TCR beta chain. The clone's antigen remains unknown. No base quality values were provided; no much bigger clone lies one nucleotide off. The sample originates from a study of blood T cell repertoires in COVID-19 (dated by TCRdb to about 2020). Looking at the study overall: Samples covering the acute and convalescent phases of COVID-19 were provided by collaborators in the United States, Italy and Spain. Samples were obtained from the ongoing ImmuneRACE study (first 160 participants) and from approximately 1,200 subjects provided by 6 global collaborators. HLA class I and class II types, where available, came from metadata supplied by the sample provider rather than from assay-based typing. A de-identified subject ID, COVID-19 status, age in years and sex were almost always included in the sample metadata. The repertoires were made available in a free public database intended to serve as a resource for research on the immune response to SARS-CoV-2. The material from the prospective study consisted of cDNA or gDNA derived from T cells, B-cell-depleted T cells, or PBMCs. The dataset comprised deeply sampled blood TCRbeta repertoires from subjects exposed to, actively infected with, or recovered from COVID-19.

Participants in the prospective study were enrolled through a virtual design, were aged roughly 18 to 100 years, and lived in roughly 25 United States geographic areas. In the prospective study, cohorts were assigned on the basis of participant-reported clinical history obtained from a screening survey and a study questionnaire. Exposed participants were defined as having been in contact with someone with a PCR-confirmed or clinician-diagnosed COVID-19 case within 2 weeks of study entry. In the prospective study, whole blood, serum and a nasopharyngeal or oropharyngeal swab were collected from each participant by mobile phlebotomists. Over an approximately 2-month period, participants in the prospective study had the option of providing additional blood draws and questionnaires. Before DNA extraction, blood samples from the prospective study were shipped at room temperature or frozen. TCRbeta CDR3 regions were amplified from genomic DNA by means of the immunoSEQ Assay, a bias-controlled multiplex PCR. As for the authors' bioinformatics: Within the assay, amplification of reference gene primers was used to estimate how many nucleated cells each sample contained. To quantify the absolute abundance of each unique TCRbeta CDR3 rearrangement, sequence reads were collapsed and filtered. For each sample, productive Simpson clonality was calculated by taking the square root of Simpson's diversity index across productive rearrangements. Sourced from immuneACCESS, this table was stored by TCRdb with only in-frame sequences that have V and J called. A share of the clones is absent; for the studies checked, an unresolved V gene accounts for under half, and the remainder has no known explanation. The D gene and trimming were derived from the DNA, and the V and J assignments and clone size from that table. This sample has 350,000 to 400,000 clones in its table, and about nine tenths of those were observed once. The ten largest account for about 0.9% of the sample.

What the research found in general, with its limitations: The quantity of clinical and demographic metadata differed by source and by participant and was supplied without curation.

Including the terminal cysteine and phenylalanine, the CDR3 comprises 17 residues. The CDR3 DNA has 51 bases and is translated from base 1. CDR1 and CDR2 were assigned from the germline V gene as SGHAT and FQNNGV. From V the trimming removes 5 bases and from J it removes 5 bases, while the gene matches leave 13 bases of the junction unaccounted for. The chain is encoded by TRBV11-2 joined to TRBJ1-3, with 9 bases aligning to TRBD1. Sequenced: PBMCs or T cells enriched from blood (not recorded which). This sequence originates from a woman aged 40 to 49 who had been exposed to COVID-19. The DNA sequence follows: TGTGCCAGCAGCCCACAATTTGGACAGGGGTTTAGAAACACCATATATTTT. This gives the protein CASSPQFGQGFRNTIYF.